These 9 T cell receptor beta chains share one sample of origin, sequenced in a study of cytotoxic CD8 clonotypes in ibrutinib-treated CLL. Assay used: immunoSEQ multiplex PCR; TCRdb lists only in-frame clones, some missing. The repertoire holds about 85,000 clones, around 75% seen once, with more than 4.5% in the top ten. The specimen comprised PBMCs, sampled after 12 months of ibrutinib treatment. All receptors derive from a human donor with chronic lymphocytic leukemia.

V gene TRBV7-6 combines with J gene TRBJ2-7; the match to TRBD1 covers 8 bases. The CDR3 runs 15 residues. Germline V CDR1 and CDR2: SGHVS, FNYEAQ. V lost 4 bases to trimming and J lost 5 bases; unmatched junction nucleotides: 10. In DNA form, the CDR3 reads TGTGCCAGCAGCTCCGGACAGGGACGTATCCACGAGCAGTACTTC. It yields the protein CASSSGQGRIHEQYF.

The V gene is TRBV28, the J gene TRBJ2-5; tentatively, D is TRBD1 or TRBD2 (5 bases each). Trimming removed 4 bases at V and 5 bases at J, with 14 bases between. This CDR3 comprises 14 residues. Germline V gives CDR1 MDHEN, CDR2 SYDVKM. The CDR3 DNA reads TGTGCCAGCAGTTCCGCTTGGGACCGCGAGACCCAGTACTTC. Translating it yields CASSSAWDRETQYF.

This chain links TRBV5-1 with TRBJ2-1; D tentatively fits TRBD1 or TRBD2 (5 bases each). The CDR3 contains 14 residues. Germline CDR1 is SGHRS and CDR2 is YFSETQ. The V gene lost 0 bases and the J gene lost 6 bases, with 10 bases spanning the gap. CDR3 sequence (DNA): TGCGCCAGCAGCTTGGCCGGGGCCCCCAATGAGCAGTTCTTC. This sequence encodes CASSLAGAPNEQFF.

The chain couples TRBV18 to TRBJ1-1, with 8 bases fitting TRBD1. Germline-derived CDR1 and CDR2 are KGHSH and LQKENI. The CDR3 has 15 amino acids. Trimming removed 5 bases from V and 4 bases from J; junction bases left unmatched: 9. CDR3 region: CASSITLTGGTEAFF. CDR3 DNA: TGTGCCAGCTCAATCACTCTCACAGGGGGCACTGAAGCTTTCTTT.

The chain carries TRBV28 and TRBJ2-7; perhaps TRBD2 as D (6 bases). The CDR3 totals 15 residues. V dropped 0 bases and J dropped 4 bases, with 13 bases sitting between them. The germline CDR1 and CDR2 sequences are MDHEN and SYDVKM. This chain's CDR3 is CASSLWGGAGYEQYF. The CDR3, as DNA: TGTGCCAGCAGTTTATGGGGCGGGGCAGGTTACGAGCAGTACTTC.

This clone is medium-sized in the sample. Different DNA sequences within this sample yield the same CDR3. The V gene is TRBV7-2, the J gene TRBJ1-1; D unclear. CDR3 length: 12 amino acids. From germline, CDR1 is SGHTA and CDR2 FQGNSA. The V gene lost 5 bases and the J gene lost 0 bases, with 4 bases spanning the gap. CDR3 amino acids: CASSLMNTEAFF. The CDR3, as DNA: TGTGCCAGCAGCCTGATGAACACTGAAGCTTTCTTT.

The chain joins TRBV10-3 to TRBJ1-1; D may be TRBD1 (6 bases). With 10 bases removed from V and 0 bases from J, the gap between germline ends came to 21 bases. Per germline, CDR1 ENHRY and CDR2 SYGVKD. This CDR3 comprises 16 residues. In DNA form, the CDR3 reads TGTGCCACCTCGGGGCAGGGGCCCTCCATGAACACTGAAGCTTTCTTT. Residues: CATSGQGPSMNTEAFF.

V usage is TRBV7-9 and J usage is TRBJ1-4; D not certain. The V gene's germline CDR1 is SEHNR and CDR2 FQNEAQ (reference sequence). Trimming took off 0 bases at V and 0 bases at J, with 11 bases between the two ends. The CDR3 runs to 17 residues. The CDR3 DNA reads TGTGCCAGCAGCTTAGCCTGGGAACACCCAACTAATGAAAAACTGTTTTTT. Its translation is CASSLAWEHPTNEKLFF.

This sequence joins TRBV10-2 and TRBJ1-4; 7 bases line up with TRBD1. CDR3 size: 15 residues. Germline values: CDR1 WSHSY, CDR2 SAAADI. Germline trimming cut 4 bases from V and 2 bases from J; bases unmatched to any gene: 4. CDR3 loop: CASSGQGHTNEKLFF. Here the CDR3 DNA reads TGCGCCAGCAGTGGACAGGGTCATACTAATGAAAAACTGTTTTTT.